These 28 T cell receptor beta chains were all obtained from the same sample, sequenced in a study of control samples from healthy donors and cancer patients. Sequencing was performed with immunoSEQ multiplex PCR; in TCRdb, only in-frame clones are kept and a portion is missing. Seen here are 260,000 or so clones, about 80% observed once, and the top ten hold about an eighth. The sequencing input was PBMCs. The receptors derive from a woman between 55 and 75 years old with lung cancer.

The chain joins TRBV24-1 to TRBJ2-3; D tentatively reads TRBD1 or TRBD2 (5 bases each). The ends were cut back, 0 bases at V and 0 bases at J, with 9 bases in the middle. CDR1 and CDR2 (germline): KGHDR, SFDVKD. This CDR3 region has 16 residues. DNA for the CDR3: TGTGCCACCAGTGATTTGCCCCGGGACAGCACAGATACGCAGTATTTT. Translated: CATSDLPRDSTDTQYF.

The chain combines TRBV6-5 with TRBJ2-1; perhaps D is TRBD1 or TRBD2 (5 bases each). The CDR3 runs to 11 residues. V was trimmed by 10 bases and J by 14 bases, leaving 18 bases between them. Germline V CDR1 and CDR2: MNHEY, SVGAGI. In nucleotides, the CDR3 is TGTGCCACCCAGGGTGGGGCCGGGGAGTTCTTC. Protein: CATQGGAGEFF.

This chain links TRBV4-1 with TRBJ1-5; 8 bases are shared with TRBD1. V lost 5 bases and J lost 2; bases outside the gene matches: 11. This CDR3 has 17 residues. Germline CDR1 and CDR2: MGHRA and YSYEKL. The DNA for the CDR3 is TGCGCCAGCAGCACGCGGACAGGGTCGGATGGCAATCAGCCCCAGCATTTT. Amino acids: CASSTRTGSDGNQPQHF.

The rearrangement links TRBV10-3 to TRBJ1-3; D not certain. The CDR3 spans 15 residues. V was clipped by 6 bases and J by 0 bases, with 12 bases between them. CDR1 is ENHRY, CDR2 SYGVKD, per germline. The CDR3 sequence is CAISPMGSSGNTIYF. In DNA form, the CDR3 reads TGTGCCATCAGCCCAATGGGGAGCTCTGGAAACACCATATATTTT.

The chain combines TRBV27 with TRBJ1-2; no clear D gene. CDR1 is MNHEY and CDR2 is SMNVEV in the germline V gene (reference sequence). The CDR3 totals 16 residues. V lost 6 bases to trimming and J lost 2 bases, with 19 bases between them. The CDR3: CASRRNSFSMNYGYTF. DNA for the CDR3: TGTGCCAGCAGGCGTAACAGCTTTTCCATGAACTATGGCTACACCTTC.

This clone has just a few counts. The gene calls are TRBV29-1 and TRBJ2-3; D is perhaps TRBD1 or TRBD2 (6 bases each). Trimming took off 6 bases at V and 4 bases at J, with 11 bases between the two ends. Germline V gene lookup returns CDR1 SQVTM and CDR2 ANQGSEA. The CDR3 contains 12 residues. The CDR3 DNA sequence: TGCAGCGTGTCTAGGGGGGCAGATACGCAGTATTTT. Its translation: CSVSRGADTQYF.

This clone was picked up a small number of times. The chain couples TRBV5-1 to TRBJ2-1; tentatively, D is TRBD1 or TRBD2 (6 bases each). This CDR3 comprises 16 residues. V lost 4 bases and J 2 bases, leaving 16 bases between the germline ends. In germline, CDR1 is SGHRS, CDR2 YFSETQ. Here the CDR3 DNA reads TGCGCCAGCAGCGAGGAGGGGGGCGTCACCTACAATGAGCAGTTCTTC. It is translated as CASSEEGGVTYNEQFF.

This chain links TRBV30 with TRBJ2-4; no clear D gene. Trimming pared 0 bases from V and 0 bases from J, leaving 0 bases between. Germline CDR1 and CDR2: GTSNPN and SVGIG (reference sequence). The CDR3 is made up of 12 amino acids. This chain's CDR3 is CAWSVAKNIQYF. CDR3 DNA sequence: TGTGCCTGGAGTGTAGCCAAAAACATTCAGTACTTC.

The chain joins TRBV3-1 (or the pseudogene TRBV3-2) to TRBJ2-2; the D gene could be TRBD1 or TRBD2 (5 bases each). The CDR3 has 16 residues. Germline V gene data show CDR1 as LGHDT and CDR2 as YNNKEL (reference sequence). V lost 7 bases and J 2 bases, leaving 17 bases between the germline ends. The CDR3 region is CASTRIGGINTGELFF. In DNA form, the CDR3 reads TGTGCCAGCACTCGGATTGGGGGAATTAACACCGGGGAGCTGTTTTTT.

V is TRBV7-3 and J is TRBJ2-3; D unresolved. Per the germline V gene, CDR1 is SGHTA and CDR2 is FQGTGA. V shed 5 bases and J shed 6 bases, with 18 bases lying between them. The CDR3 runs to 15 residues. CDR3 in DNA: TGTGCCAGCAGCCCCCAACCCCAGGTCCCGGATACGCAGTATTTT. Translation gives CASSPQPQVPDTQYF.

CDR3 residues: CASSLVGNGGSGNTIYF. CDR3 nucleotides: TGTGCCAGCAGCTTGGTAGGGAATGGGGGCTCTGGAAACACCATATATTTT. V is TRBV5-6 and J is TRBJ1-3, with D possibly being TRBD1 (5 bases). V gave up 0 bases and J gave up 0 bases, with 13 bases separating them. Germline assignment: CDR1 SGHDT and CDR2 YYEEEE. The CDR3 is made up of 17 amino acids.

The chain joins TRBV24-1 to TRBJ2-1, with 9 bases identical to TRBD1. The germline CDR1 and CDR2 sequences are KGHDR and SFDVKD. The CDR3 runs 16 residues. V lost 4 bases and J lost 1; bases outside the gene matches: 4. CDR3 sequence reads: CATSDPGQGSYNEQFF. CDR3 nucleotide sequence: TGTGCCACCAGTGACCCGGGACAGGGATCCTACAATGAGCAGTTCTTC.

The CDR3: CASSSATVNTEAFF. Here the CDR3 DNA reads TGCGCCAGCAGCAGCGCTACAGTCAACACTGAAGCTTTCTTT. The rearrangement uses TRBV5-1 and TRBJ1-1; the D is unclear. The CDR3 is 14 residues long. CDR1 and CDR2 from the germline V gene are SGHRS and YFSETQ. Between the trimmed V and J ends, which lost 4 bases and 2 bases, there was a span of 12 bases.

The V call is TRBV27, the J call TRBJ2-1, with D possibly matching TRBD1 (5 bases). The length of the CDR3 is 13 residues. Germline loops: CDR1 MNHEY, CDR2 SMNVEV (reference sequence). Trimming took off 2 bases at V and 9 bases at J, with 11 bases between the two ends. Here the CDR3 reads CASSLPAGSEQFF. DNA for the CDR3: TGTGCCAGCAGTTTACCGGCAGGGTCTGAGCAGTTCTTC.

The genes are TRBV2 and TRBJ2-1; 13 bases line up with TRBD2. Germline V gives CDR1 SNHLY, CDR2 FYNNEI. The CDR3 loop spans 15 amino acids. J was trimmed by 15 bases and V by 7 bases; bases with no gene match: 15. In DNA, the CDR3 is TGTGCCAGCAACCTAGGACTAGCGGGAGTCACTCCGGGGTTCTTC. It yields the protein CASNLGLAGVTPGFF.

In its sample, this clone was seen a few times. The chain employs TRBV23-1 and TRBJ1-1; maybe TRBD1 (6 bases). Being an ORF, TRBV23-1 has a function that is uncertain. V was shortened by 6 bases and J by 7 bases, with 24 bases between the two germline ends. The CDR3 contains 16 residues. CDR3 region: CASRINPQGCPCEAFF. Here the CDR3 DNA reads TGCGCCAGCAGGATAAATCCCCAGGGGTGTCCGTGTGAAGCTTTCTTT.

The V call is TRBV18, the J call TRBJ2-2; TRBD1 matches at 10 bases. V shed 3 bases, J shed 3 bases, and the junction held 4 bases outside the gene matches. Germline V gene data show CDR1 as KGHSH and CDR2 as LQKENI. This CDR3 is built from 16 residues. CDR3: CASSPGQGPDTGELFF. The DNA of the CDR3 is TGTGCCAGCTCACCGGGACAGGGGCCTGACACCGGGGAGCTGTTTTTT.

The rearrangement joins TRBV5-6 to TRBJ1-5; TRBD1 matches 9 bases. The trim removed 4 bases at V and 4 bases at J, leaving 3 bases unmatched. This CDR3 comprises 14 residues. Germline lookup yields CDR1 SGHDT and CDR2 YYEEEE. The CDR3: CASSADRGNQPQHF. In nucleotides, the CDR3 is TGTGCCAGCAGCGCCGACAGGGGGAATCAGCCCCAGCATTTT.

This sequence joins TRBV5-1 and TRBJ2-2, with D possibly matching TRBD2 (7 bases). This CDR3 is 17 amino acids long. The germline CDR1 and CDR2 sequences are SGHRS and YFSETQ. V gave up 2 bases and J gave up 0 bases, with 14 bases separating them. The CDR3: CASSLGRGRANTGELFF. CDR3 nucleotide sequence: TGCGCCAGCAGCTTAGGGCGGGGGCGCGCGAACACCGGGGAGCTGTTTTTT.

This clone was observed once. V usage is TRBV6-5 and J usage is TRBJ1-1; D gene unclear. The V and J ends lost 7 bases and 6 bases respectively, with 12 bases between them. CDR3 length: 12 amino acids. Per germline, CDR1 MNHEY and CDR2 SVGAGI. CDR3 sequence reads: CASIDMKSEAFF. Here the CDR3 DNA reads TGTGCCAGCATCGATATGAAGTCTGAAGCTTTCTTT.

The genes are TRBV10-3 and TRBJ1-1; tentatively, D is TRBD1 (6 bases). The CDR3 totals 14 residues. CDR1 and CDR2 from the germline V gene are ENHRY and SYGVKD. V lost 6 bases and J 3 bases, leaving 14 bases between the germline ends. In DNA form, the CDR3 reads TGTGCCATCAGCCAACAGGGTCTGTACACTGAAGCTTTCTTT. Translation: CAISQQGLYTEAFF.

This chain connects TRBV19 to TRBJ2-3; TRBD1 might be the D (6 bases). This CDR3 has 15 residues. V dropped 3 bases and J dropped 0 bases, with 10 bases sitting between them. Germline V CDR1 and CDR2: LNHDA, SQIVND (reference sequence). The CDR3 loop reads CASSMTGRSTDTQYF. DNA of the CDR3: TGTGCCAGTAGTATGACAGGCAGGAGCACAGATACGCAGTATTTT.

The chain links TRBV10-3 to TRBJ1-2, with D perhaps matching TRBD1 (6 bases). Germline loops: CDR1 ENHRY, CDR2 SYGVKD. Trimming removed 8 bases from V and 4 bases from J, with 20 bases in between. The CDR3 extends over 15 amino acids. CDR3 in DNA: TGTGCCATCCATTCATCCTCGGGGGCCCCCTATGGCTACACCTTC. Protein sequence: CAIHSSSGAPYGYTF.

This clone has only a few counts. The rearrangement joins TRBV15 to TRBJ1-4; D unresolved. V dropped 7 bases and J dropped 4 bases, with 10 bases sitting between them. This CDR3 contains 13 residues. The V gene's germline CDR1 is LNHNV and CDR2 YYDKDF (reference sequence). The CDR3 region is CATTPRVNEKLFF. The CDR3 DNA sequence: TGTGCCACCACTCCGAGGGTTAATGAAAAACTGTTTTTT.

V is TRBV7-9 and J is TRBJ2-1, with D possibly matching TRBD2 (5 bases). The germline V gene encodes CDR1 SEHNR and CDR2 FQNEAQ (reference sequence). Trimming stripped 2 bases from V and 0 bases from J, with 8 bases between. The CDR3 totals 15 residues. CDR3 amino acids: CASSLSSGSYNEQFF. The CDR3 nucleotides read TGTGCCAGCAGCTTATCCAGCGGCTCCTACAATGAGCAGTTCTTC.

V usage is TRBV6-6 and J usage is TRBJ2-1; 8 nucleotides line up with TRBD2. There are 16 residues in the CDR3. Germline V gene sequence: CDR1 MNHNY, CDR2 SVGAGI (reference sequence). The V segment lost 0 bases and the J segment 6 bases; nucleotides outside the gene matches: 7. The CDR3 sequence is CASSYSGGRPSNEQFF. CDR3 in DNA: TGTGCCAGCAGTTACTCCGGCGGGAGGCCCTCCAATGAGCAGTTCTTC.

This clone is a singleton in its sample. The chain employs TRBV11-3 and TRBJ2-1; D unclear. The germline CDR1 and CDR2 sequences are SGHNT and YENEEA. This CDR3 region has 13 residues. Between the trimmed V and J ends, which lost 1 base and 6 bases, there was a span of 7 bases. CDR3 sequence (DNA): TGTGCCAGCAGCTTAGGTTTCCCCAATGAGCAGTTCTTC. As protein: CASSLGFPNEQFF. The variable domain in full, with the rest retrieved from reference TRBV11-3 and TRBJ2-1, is EAGVVQSPRYKIIEKKQPVAFWCNPISGHNTLYWYLQNLGQGPELLIRYENEEAVDDSQLPKDRFSAERLKGVDSTLKIQPAELGDSAVYLCASSLGFPNEQFFGPGTRLTVL.

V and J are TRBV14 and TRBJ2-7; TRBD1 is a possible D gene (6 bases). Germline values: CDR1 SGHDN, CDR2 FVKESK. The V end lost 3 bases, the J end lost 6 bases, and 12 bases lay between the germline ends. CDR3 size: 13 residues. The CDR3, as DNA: TGTGCCAGCAGCCAGGGGGCACGACGCGAGCAGTACTTC. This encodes CASSQGARREQYF.